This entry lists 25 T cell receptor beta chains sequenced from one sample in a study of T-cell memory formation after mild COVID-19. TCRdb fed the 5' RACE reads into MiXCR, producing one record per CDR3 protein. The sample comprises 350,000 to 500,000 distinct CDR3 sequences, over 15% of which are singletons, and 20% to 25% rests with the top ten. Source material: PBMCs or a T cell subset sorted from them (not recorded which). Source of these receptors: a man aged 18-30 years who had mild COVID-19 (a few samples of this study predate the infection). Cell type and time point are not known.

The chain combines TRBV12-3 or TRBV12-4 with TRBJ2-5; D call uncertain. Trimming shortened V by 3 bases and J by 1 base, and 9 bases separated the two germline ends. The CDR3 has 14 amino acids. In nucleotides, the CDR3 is TGTGCCAGCAGTTTGCAGCCCGTCCAAGAGACCCAGTACTTC. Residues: CASSLQPVQETQYF.

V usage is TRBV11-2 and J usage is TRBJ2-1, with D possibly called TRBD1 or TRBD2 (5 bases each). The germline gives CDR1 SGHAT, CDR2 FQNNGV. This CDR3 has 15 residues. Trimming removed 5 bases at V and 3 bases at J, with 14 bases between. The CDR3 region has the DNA TGTGCCAGCAGCCCCCGGGACCCACTCTACAATGAGCAGTTCTTC. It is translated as CASSPRDPLYNEQFF.

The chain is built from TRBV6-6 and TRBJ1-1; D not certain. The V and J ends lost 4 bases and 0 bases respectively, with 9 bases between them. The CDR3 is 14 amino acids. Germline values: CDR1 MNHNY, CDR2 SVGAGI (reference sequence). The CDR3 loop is CASSLTELNTEAFF. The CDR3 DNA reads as TGTGCCAGCAGTTTGACCGAATTGAACACTGAAGCTTTCTTT.

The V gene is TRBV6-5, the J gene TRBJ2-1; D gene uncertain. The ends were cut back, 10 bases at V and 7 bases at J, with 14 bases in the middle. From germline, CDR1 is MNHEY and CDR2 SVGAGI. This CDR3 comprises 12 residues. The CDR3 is CATGPPRNEQFF. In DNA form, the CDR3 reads TGTGCCACTGGCCCCCCGAGGAATGAGCAGTTCTTC.

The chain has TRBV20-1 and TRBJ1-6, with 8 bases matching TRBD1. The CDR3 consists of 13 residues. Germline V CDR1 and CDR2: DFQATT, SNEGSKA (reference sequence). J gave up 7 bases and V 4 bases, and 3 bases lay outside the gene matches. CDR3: CSATGTGNSPLHF. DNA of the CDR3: TGCAGTGCTACCGGGACAGGAAATTCACCCCTCCACTTT.

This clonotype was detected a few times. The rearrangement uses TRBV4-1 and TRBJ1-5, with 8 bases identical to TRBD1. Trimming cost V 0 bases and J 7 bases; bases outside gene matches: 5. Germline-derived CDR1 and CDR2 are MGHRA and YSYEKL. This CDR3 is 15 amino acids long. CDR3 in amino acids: CASSQDRGLGQPQHF. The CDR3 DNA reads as TGCGCCAGCAGCCAAGACAGGGGGCTGGGGCAGCCCCAGCATTTT.

This chain's CDR3 is CASSLGWGYTF. For the CDR3, the DNA is TGTGCCAGCAGCTTGGGGTGGGGCTACACCTTC. The chain couples TRBV7-9 to TRBJ1-2; no clear D. The V and J ends lost 3 bases and 8 bases respectively, with 7 bases between them. Germline V gene data show CDR1 as SEHNR and CDR2 as FQNEAQ (reference sequence). The CDR3 has 11 residues.

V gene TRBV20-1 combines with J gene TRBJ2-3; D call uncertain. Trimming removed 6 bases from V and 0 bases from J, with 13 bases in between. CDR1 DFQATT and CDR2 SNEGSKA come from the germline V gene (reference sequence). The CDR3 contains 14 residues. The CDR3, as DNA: TGCAGTGCCCCCAGGCAGACTAGCACAGATACGCAGTATTTT. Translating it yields CSAPRQTSTDTQYF.

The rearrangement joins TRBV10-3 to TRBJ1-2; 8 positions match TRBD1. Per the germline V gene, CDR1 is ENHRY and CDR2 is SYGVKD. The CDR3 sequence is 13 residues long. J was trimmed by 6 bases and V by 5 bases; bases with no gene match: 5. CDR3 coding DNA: TGTGCCATCAGTCAGGGGGCGGTTAATGGCTACACCTTC. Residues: CAISQGAVNGYTF.

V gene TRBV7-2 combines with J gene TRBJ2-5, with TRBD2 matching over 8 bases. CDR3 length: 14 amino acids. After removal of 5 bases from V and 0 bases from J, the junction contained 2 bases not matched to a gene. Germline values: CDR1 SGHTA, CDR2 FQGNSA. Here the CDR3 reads CASSRLANQETQYF. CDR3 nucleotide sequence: TGTGCCAGCAGCCGACTAGCGAACCAAGAGACCCAGTACTTC.

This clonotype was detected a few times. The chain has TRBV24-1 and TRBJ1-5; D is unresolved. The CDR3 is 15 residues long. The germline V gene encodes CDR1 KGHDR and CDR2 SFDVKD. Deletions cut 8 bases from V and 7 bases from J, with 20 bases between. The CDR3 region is CATNQLTPGGQPQHF. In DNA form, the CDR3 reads TGTGCCACCAACCAGCTTACCCCGGGCGGACAGCCCCAGCATTTT.

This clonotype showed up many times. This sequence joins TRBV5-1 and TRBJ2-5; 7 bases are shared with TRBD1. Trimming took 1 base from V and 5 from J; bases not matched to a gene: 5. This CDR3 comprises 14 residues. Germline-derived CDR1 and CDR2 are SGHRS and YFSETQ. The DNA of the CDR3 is TGCGCCAGCAGCTTGACTACAGGGGCGGAGACCCAGTACTTC. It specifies CASSLTTGAETQYF. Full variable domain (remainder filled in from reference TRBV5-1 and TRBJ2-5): KAGVTQTPRYLIKTRGQQVTLSCSPISGHRSVSWYQQTPGQGLQFLFEYFSETQRNKGNFPGRFSGRQFSNSRSEMNVSTLELGDSALYLCASSLTTGAETQYFGPGTRLLVL.

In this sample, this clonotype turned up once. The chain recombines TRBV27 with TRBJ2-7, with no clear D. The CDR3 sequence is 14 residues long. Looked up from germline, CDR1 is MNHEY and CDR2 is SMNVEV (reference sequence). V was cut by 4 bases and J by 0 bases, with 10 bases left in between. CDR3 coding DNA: TGTGCCAGCAGTTCCAGGCCGGACTCCTACGAGCAGTACTTC. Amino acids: CASSSRPDSYEQYF.

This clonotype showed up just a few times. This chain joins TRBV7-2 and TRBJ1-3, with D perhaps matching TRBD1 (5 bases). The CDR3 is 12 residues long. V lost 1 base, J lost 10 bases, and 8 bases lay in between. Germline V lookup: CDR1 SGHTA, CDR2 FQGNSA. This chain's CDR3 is CASSLDGGTIYF. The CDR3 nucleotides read TGTGCCAGCAGCTTAGATGGGGGTACCATATATTTT.

The CDR3 DNA is TGTGCCAGCAGCCCCGGGACTTTTGGGAATGAGCAGTTCTTC. Amino acid sequence: CASSPGTFGNEQFF. The genes are TRBV9 and TRBJ2-1; D is perhaps TRBD2 (6 bases). The V gene lost 4 bases and the J gene lost 7 bases, with 15 bases spanning the gap. Germline V gene lookup returns CDR1 SGDLS and CDR2 YYNGEE. The CDR3 is made up of 14 amino acids.

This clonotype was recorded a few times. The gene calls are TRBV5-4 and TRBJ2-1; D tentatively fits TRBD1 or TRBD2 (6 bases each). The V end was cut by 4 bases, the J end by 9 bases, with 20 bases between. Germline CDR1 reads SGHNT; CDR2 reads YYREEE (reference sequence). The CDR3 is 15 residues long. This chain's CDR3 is CASSGGTPGLGEQFF. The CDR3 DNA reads TGTGCCAGCAGCGGGGGGACACCGGGGCTTGGTGAGCAGTTCTTC.

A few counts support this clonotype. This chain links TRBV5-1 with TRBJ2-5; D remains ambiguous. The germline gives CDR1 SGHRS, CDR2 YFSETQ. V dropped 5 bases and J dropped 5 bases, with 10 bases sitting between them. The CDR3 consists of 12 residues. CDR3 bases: TGCGCCAGCAGACTGGGAATCGAGACCCAGTACTTC. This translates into CASRLGIETQYF.

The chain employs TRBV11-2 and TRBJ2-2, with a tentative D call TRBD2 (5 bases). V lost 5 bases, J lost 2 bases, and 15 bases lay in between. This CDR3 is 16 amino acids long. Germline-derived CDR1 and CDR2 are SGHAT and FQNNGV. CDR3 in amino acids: CASSLKGVRNTGELFF. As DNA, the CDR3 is TGTGCCAGCAGCCTAAAGGGAGTGAGAAACACCGGGGAGCTGTTTTTT.

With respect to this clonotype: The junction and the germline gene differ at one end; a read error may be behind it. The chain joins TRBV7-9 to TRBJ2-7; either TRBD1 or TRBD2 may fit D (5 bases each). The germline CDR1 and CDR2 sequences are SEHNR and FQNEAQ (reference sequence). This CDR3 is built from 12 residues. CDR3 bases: TGTGCCAGCAGCCGCTCCGGGGCAGCTCTCTTCTTC. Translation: CASSRSGAALFF.

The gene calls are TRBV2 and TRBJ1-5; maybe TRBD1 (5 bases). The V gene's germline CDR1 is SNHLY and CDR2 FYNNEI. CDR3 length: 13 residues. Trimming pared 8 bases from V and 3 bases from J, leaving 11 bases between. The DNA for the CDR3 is TGTGCCAGCCGGGGACCCGTCAATCAGCCCCAGCATTTT. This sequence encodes CASRGPVNQPQHF.

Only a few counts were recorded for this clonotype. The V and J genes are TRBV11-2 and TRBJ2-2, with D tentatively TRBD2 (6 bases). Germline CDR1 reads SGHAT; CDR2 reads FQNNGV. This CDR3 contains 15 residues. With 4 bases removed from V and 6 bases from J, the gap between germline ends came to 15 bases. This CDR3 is CASSSVTSSAGELFF. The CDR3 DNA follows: TGTGCCAGCAGCTCAGTGACTTCTAGCGCCGGGGAGCTGTTTTTT.

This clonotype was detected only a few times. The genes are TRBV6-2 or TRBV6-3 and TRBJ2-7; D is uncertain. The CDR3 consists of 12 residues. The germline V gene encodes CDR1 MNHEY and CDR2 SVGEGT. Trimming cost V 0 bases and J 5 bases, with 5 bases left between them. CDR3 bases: TGTGCCAGCAGTTACTCGAGAAACGAGCAGTACTTC. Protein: CASSYSRNEQYF.

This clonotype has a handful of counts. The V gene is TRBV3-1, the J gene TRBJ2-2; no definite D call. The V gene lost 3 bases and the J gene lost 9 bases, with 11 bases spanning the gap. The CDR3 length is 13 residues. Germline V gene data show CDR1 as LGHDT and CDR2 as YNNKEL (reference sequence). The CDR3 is CASSQVVVRELFF. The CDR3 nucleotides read TGTGCCAGCAGCCAGGTGGTGGTACGGGAGCTGTTTTTT. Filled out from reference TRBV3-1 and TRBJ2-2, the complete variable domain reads DTAVSQTPKYLVTQMGNDKSIKCEQNLGHDTMYWYKQDSKKFLKIMFSYNNKELIINETVPNRFSPKSPDKAHLNLHINSLELGDSAVYFCASSQVVVRELFFGEGSRLTVL.

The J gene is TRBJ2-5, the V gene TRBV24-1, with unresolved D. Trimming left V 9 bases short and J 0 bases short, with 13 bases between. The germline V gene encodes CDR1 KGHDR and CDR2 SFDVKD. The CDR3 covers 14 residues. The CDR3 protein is CATAQGPNQETQYF. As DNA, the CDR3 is TGTGCCACCGCTCAAGGACCGAACCAAGAGACCCAGTACTTC.

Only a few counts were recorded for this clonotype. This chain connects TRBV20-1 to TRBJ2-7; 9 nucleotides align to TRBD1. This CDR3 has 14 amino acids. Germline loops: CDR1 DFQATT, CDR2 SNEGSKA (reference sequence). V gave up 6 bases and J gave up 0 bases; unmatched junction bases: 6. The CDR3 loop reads CSANGTGNSYEQYV. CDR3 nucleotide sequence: TGCAGTGCCAACGGGACAGGGAACTCCTACGAGCAGTACGTC.